Below are 10 T cell receptor beta chains sequenced from a single sample in a study of shared clonotypes between healthy human individuals. Measured with immunoSEQ multiplex PCR; TCRdb has only the in-frame clones, and not every one. Of around 2,000,000 clones in the sample, 85% to 95% are singletons; the top ten hold 0.9% to 1.5%. It was CD45RO-negative cells, positively selected for CCR7, that made up naive CD8 cells, with terminally differentiated effector memory CD45RA+ cells excluded. Sequencing was performed on naive CD8+ T cells sorted from blood. Receptors originate from a man between 18 and 29 years old in good health.

V usage is TRBV7-8 and J usage is TRBJ2-1; 13 bases map to TRBD2. Germline trimming cut 5 bases from V and 5 bases from J; bases unmatched to any gene: 3. Germline V gives CDR1 SGHVS, CDR2 FQNEAQ. This CDR3 is 15 amino acids long. The CDR3 DNA is TGTGCCAGCAGCGCCGGACTAGCGGGGGACAATGAGCAGTTCTTC. Its translation: CASSAGLAGDNEQFF.

V is TRBV5-5 and J is TRBJ1-6, with TRBD1 identical over 7 bases. The CDR3 is 13 residues long. V was pared by 3 bases and J by 9 bases, with 3 bases of the junction left unmatched. Germline CDR1 SGHKS, CDR2 YYEKEE (reference sequence). Here the CDR3 reads CASSSTGFSPLHF. The DNA for the CDR3 is TGTGCCAGCAGCTCGACAGGGTTTTCACCCCTCCACTTT.

This clone was picked up one time. CDR3 residues: CASSEGTGVEQYF. CDR3 nucleotides: TGTGCCAGCAGTGAAGGGACAGGGGTCGAGCAGTACTTC. The V and J genes are TRBV6-1 and TRBJ2-7; 9 bases match TRBD1. CDR1 MNHNS and CDR2 SASEGT come from the germline V gene. V lost 1 base, J lost 6 bases, and 1 base stayed unmatched. The CDR3 consists of 13 residues.

The chain uses TRBV4-2 and TRBJ2-7, with 7 nucleotides matching TRBD2. Per germline, CDR1 LGHNA and CDR2 YNFKEQ. V gave up 1 base and J gave up 5 bases; unmatched junction bases: 11. CDR3 length: 16 residues. CDR3 nucleotide sequence: TGTGCCAGCAGCCAAGGTTTAGATATAGCGGGCCACGAGCAGTACTTC. It yields the protein CASSQGLDIAGHEQYF.

The chain carries TRBV2 and TRBJ1-4; D may be TRBD1 (5 bases). V shed 0 bases and J shed 4 bases, with 12 bases lying between them. Germline V gene data show CDR1 as SNHLY and CDR2 as FYNNEI. CDR3 length equals 16 residues. CDR3: CASSEALEGNNEKLFF. The CDR3 DNA sequence: TGTGCCAGCAGTGAAGCGCTCGAGGGGAATAATGAAAAACTGTTTTTT.

The J gene is TRBJ2-1, the V gene TRBV27; the D gene is possibly TRBD1 (5 bases). Trimming left V 0 bases short and J 10 bases short, with 10 bases between. The germline V gene has CDR1 MNHEY and CDR2 SMNVEV (reference sequence). This CDR3 spans 13 amino acids. The CDR3 nucleotides read TGTGCCAGCAGTTTATCACGACAGACAGAGCAGTTCTTC. This translates into CASSLSRQTEQFF.

V gene TRBV16 combines with J gene TRBJ2-7, with a tentative D call TRBD1 (6 bases). CDR3 length equals 13 residues. With 2 bases removed from V and 6 bases from J, the gap between germline ends came to 11 bases. Germline V gene data show CDR1 as KGHSY and CDR2 as FQNENV. The CDR3: CASSQGTPSEQYF. Here the CDR3 DNA reads TGTGCCAGCAGCCAAGGGACACCGTCCGAGCAGTACTTC.

Of note for this clone: This CDR3 is also generated by other DNA sequences in the sample. This sequence joins TRBV28 and TRBJ1-3; D might be TRBD1 (5 bases). CDR1 MDHEN and CDR2 SYDVKM come from the germline V gene. The CDR3 contains 14 residues. Trimming left V 3 bases short and J 2 bases short, with 8 bases between. CDR3 sequence (DNA): TGTGCCAGCAGTTTTCAGGGTACTGGAAACACCATATATTTT. Protein product: CASSFQGTGNTIYF.

The rearrangement links TRBV2 to TRBJ1-4; D possibly corresponds to TRBD1 (6 bases). V lost 7 bases and J lost 0, with 12 bases in between. The CDR3 contains 15 residues. The V gene's germline CDR1 is SNHLY and CDR2 FYNNEI. CDR3 region: CASNPRGTTNEKLFF. The CDR3 bases are TGTGCCAGCAACCCCAGGGGAACAACTAATGAAAAACTGTTTTTT.

The genes are TRBV27 and TRBJ2-7; TRBD1 might be the D (6 bases). With 4 bases removed from V and 3 bases from J, the gap between germline ends came to 16 bases. The CDR3 is 15 residues long. CDR1 and CDR2 from the germline V gene are MNHEY and SMNVEV (reference sequence). The CDR3 reads CASSSLTRGSYEQYF. CDR3 coding DNA: TGTGCCAGCAGTTCCCTGACCAGGGGTAGCTACGAGCAGTACTTC.